These T cell receptor beta chains were read from a single sample in a study of CD4 T cells in relation to SARS-CoV-2 and coronaviruses. TCRdb's table, derived via immunoSEQ multiplex PCR, lists solely in-frame clones and lacks some. The sample lists over 20,000 clones, 65% to 85% occurring once. These TCRs' antigens remain unknown. The specimen sequenced was CD4+ T cells from PBMCs, cultured in vitro. Every receptor here comes from a human donor in good health. CDR3s leave out the opening cysteine and the closing phenylalanine or tryptophan.

j_call v_call cdr3_aa
TRBJ2-5 TRBV19 ASSITLRTPETQY
TRBJ2-3 TRBV5-6 ASSDGQGTDTQY
TRBJ1-4 TRBV5-1 ASSFGTGGEKLF
TRBJ2-1 TRBV4-1 ASSQNVNPGLAGRPRYNEQF
TRBJ2-7 TRBV7-6 ASSLGVRGGTHYEQY
TRBJ1-1 TRBV13 ASSQSDRMNTEAF
TRBJ1-4 TRBV18 ASSPGDGEKLF
TRBJ1-1 TRBV15 ATSRSGMGAF
TRBJ1-3 TRBV9 ASNEGQPRNTIY
TRBJ2-7 TRBV5-6 ASSRPRGVGEQY